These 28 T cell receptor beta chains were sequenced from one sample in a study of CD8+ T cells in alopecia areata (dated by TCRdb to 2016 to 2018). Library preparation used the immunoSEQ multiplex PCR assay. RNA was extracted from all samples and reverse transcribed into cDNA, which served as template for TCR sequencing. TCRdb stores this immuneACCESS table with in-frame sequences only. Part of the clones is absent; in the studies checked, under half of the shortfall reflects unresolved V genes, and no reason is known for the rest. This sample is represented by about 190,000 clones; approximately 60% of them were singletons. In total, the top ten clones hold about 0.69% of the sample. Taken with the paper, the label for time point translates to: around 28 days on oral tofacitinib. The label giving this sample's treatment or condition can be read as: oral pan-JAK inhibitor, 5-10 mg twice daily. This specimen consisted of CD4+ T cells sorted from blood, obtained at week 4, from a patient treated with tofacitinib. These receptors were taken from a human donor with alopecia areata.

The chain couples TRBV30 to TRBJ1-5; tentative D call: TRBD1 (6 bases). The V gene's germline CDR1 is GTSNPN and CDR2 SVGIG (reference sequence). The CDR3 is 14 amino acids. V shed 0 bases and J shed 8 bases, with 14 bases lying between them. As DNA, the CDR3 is TGTGCCTGGAGTGTAAGCACAGGGCTGAAGCCCCAGCATTTT. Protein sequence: CAWSVSTGLKPQHF.

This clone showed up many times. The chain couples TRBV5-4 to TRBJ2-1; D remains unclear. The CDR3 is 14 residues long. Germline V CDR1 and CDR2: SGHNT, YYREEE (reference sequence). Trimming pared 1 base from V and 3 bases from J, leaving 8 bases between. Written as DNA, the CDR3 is TGTGCCAGCAGCTTGCGGTCCGACTACAATGAGCAGTTCTTC. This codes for CASSLRSDYNEQFF.

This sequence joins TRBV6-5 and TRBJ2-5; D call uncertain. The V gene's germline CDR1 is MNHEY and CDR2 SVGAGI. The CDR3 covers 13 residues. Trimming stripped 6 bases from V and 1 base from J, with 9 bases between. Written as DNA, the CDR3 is TGTGCCAGCAGGCTAAGACTCCAAGAGACCCAGTACTTC. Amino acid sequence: CASRLRLQETQYF.

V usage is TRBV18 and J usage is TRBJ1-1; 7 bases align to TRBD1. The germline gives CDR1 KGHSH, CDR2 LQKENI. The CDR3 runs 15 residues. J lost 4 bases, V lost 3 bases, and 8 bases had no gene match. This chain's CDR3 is CASSPSRQGGTEAFF. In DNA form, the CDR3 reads TGTGCCAGCTCACCCTCTAGACAGGGCGGCACTGAAGCTTTCTTT.

The CDR3 spells CASSDRDRDPYKNIQYF. CDR3 bases: TGTGCCAGCAGTGATCGGGACAGGGACCCCTACAAAAACATTCAGTACTTC. The chain uses TRBV25-1 and TRBJ2-4, with TRBD1 identical over 9 bases. Germline CDR1 MGHDK, CDR2 SYGVNS. With 3 bases clipped from V and 3 bases from J, the junction kept 9 bases outside the gene matches. The CDR3 contains 17 residues. The full variable domain, rest sourced from reference TRBV25-1 and TRBJ2-4, is EADIYQTPRYLVIGTGKKITLECSQTMGHDKMYWYQQDPGMELHLIHYSYGVNSTEKGDLSSESTVSRIRTEHFPLTLESARPSHTSQYLCASSDRDRDPYKNIQYFGAGTRLSVL.

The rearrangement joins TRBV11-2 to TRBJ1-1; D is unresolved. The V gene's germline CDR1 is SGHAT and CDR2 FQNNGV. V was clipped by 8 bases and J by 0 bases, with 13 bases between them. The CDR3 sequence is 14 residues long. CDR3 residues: CASRAWSLNTEAFF. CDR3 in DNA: TGTGCCAGCCGAGCTTGGAGCTTGAACACTGAAGCTTTCTTT.

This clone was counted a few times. CDR3: CASNWGLNNEQFF. The CDR3 bases are TGTGCCAGCAATTGGGGACTGAACAATGAGCAGTTCTTC. The chain joins TRBV28 to TRBJ2-1, with a tentative D call TRBD2 (6 bases). The CDR3 runs to 13 residues. Deletions cut 7 bases from V and 5 bases from J, with 12 bases between. In germline, CDR1 is MDHEN, CDR2 SYDVKM.

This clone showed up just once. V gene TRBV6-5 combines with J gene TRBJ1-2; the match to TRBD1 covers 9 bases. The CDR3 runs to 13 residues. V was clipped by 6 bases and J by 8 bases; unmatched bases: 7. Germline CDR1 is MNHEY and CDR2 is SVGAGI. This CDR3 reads CASSQGQGRGYTF. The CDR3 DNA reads TGTGCCAGCAGCCAGGGACAGGGACGCGGCTACACCTTC.

The CDR3 protein is CATYQPQHF. The CDR3 DNA reads TGCGCCACATATCAGCCCCAGCATTTT. The genes are TRBV5-1 and TRBJ1-5, with D unclear. The CDR3 has 9 amino acids. Between the trimmed V and J ends, which lost 9 bases and 5 bases, there was a span of 3 bases. Germline assignment: CDR1 SGHRS and CDR2 YFSETQ. The whole variable domain, remainder taken from reference TRBV5-1 and TRBJ1-5, is KAGVTQTPRYLIKTRGQQVTLSCSPISGHRSVSWYQQTPGQGLQFLFEYFSETQRNKGNFPGRFSGRQFSNSRSEMNVSTLELGDSALYLCATYQPQHFGDGTRLSIL.

CDR3 residues: CSVDDRAEAFF. The CDR3 nucleotides read TGCAGCGTCGATGACAGGGCTGAAGCTTTCTTT. The V call is TRBV29-1, the J call TRBJ1-1; the match to TRBD1 covers 7 bases. The CDR3 extends over 11 amino acids. The germline CDR1 and CDR2 sequences are SQVTM and ANQGSEA. With 6 bases clipped from V and 6 bases from J, the junction kept 4 bases outside the gene matches.

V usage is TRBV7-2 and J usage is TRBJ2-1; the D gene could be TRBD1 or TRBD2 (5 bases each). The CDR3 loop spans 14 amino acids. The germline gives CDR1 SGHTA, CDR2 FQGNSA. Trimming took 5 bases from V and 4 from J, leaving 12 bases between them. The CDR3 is CASSAVGGYNEQFF. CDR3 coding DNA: TGTGCCAGCAGCGCCGTTGGGGGTTACAATGAGCAGTTCTTC.

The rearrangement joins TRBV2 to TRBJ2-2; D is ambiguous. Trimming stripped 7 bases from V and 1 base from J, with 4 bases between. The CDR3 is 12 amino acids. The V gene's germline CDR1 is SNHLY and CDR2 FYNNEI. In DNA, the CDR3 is TGTGCCAGCAACTGGAACACCGGGGAGCTGTTTTTT. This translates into CASNWNTGELFF.

The CDR3 coding sequence is TGCAGCGCCCGGGGGGCGAATGAAAAACTGTTTTTT. As protein: CSARGANEKLFF. The J gene is TRBJ1-4, the V gene TRBV29-1; a weak D match, TRBD1 (6 bases). CDR3 length: 12 amino acids. V was pared by 7 bases and J by 5 bases, with 11 bases between. Germline CDR1 SQVTM, CDR2 ANQGSEA.

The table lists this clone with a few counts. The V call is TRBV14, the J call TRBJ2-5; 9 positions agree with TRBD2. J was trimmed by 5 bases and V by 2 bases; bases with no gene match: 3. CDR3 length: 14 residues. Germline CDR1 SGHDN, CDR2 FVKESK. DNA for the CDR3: TGTGCCAGCAGCCAAAATAGCGGGAGTGAGACCCAGTACTTC. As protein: CASSQNSGSETQYF.

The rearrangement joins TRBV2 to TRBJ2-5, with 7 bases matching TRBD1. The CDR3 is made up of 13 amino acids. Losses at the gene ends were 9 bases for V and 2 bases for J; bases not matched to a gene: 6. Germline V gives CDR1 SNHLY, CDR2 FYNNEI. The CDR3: CARAGGSQETQYF. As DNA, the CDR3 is TGTGCCAGGGCAGGGGGTTCTCAAGAGACCCAGTACTTC.

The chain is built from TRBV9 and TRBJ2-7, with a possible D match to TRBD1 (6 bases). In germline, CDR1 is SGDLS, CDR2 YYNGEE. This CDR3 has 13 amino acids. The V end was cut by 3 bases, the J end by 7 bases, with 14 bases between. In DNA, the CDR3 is TGTGCCAGCAGCGCTTCGGGACACCGGGAGCAGTACTTC. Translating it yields CASSASGHREQYF.

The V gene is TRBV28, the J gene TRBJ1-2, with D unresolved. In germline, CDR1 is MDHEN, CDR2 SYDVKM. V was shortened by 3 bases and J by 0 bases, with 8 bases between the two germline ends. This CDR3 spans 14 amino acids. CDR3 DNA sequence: TGTGCCAGCAGTTTTGAGCGGACTAACTATGGCTACACCTTC. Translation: CASSFERTNYGYTF.

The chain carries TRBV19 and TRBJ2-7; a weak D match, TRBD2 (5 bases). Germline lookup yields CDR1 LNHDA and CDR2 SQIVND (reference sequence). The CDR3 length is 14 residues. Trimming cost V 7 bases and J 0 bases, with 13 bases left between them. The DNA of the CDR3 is TGTGCCAGTACCGGTTACAGCGGCTCCTACGAGCAGTACTTC. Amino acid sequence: CASTGYSGSYEQYF.

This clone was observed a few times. CDR3 sequence (DNA): TGTGCCAGCAGTGACGGTCTCATTCAGCCCCAGCATTTT. Residues: CASSDGLIQPQHF. V gene TRBV6-1 combines with J gene TRBJ1-5; D is unclear. The CDR3 length is 13 residues. Germline-derived CDR1 and CDR2 are MNHNS and SASEGT. The V end was cut by 3 bases, the J end by 6 bases, with 9 bases between.

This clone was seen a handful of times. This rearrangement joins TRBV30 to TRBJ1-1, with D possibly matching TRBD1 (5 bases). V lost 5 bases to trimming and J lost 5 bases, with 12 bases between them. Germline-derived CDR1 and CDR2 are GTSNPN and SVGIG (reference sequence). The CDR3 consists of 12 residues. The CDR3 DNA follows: TGTGCCTGGTCCAGGGTTTATACTGAAGCTTTCTTT. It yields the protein CAWSRVYTEAFF.

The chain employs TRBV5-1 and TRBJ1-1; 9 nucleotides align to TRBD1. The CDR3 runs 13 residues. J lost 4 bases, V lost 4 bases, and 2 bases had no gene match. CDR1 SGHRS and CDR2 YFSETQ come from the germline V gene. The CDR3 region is CASSTQGATEAFF. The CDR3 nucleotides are TGCGCCAGCAGCACACAGGGGGCCACTGAAGCTTTCTTT. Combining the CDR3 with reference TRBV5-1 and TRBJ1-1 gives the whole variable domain KAGVTQTPRYLIKTRGQQVTLSCSPISGHRSVSWYQQTPGQGLQFLFEYFSETQRNKGNFPGRFSGRQFSNSRSEMNVSTLELGDSALYLCASSTQGATEAFFGQGTRLTVV.

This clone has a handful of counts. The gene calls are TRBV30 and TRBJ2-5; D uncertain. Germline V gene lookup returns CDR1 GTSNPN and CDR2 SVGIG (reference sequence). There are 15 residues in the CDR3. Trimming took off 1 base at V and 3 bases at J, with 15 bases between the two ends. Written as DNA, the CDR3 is TGTGCCTGGAGTGGCGGTCGAAGGCCCAAAGAGACCCAGTACTTC. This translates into CAWSGGRRPKETQYF.

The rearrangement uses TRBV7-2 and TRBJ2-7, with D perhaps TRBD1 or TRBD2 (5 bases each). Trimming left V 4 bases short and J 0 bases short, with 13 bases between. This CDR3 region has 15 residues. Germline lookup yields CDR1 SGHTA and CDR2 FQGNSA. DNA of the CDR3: TGTGCCAGCAGCTCCATGGGACGCACCTCCTACGAGCAGTACTTC. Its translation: CASSSMGRTSYEQYF.

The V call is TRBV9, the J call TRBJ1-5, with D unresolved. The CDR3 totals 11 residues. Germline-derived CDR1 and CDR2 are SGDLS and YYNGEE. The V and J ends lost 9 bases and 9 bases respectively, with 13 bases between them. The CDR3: CATVRRAPQHF. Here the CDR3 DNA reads TGTGCCACCGTCCGTAGGGCGCCCCAGCATTTT.

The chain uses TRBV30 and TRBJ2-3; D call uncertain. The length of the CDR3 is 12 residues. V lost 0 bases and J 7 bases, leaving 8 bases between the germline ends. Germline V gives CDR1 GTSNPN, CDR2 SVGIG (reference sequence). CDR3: CAWSVLGNTQYF. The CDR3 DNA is TGTGCCTGGAGTGTACTTGGGAATACGCAGTATTTT.

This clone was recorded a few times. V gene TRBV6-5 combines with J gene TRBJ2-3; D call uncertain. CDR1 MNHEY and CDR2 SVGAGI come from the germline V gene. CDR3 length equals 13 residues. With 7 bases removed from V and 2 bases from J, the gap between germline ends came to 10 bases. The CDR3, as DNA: TGTGCCAGCACGTTGACAAACACAGATACGCAGTATTTT. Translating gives CASTLTNTDTQYF.

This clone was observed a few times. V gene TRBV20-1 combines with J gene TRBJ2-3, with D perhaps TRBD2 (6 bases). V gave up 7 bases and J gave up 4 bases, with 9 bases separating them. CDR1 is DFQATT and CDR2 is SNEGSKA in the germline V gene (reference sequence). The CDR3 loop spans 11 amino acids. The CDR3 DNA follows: TGCAGTGTGGCTAGCGCAGATACGCAGTATTTT. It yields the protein CSVASADTQYF.

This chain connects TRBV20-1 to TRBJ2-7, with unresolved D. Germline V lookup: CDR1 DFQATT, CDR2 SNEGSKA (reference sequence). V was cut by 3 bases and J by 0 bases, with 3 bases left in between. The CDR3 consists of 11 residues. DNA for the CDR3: TGCAGTGCTAGCGCCTCCTACGAGCAGTACTTC. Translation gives CSASASYEQYF.